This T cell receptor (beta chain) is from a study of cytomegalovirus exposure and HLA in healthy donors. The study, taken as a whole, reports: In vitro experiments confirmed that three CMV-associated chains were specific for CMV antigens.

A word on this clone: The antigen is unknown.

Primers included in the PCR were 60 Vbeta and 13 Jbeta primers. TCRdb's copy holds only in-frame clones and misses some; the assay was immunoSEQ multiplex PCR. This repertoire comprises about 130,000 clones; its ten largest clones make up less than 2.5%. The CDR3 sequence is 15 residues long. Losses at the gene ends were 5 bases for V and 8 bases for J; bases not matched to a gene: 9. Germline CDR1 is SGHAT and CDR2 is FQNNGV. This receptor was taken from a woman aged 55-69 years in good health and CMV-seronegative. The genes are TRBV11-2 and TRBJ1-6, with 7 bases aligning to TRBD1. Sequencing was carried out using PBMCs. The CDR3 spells CASSGYRDRDSPLHF. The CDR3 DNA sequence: TGTGCCAGCAGCGGGTACCGGGACAGAGATTCACCCCTCCACTTT.